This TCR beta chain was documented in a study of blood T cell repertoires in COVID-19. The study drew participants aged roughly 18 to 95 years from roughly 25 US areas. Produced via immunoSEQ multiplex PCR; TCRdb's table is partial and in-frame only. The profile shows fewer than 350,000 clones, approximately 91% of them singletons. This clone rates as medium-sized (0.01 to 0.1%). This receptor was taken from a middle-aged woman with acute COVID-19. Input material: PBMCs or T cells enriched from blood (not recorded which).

CDR3 in DNA: TGTGCCACCAGTAAGGGGGCTCCCGGGACAGGGGGCCGCGGCTACACCTTC. It is translated as CATSKGAPGTGGRGYTF. The chain couples TRBV24-1 to TRBJ1-2; TRBD1 matches at 12 bases. The CDR3 totals 17 residues. Losses at the gene ends were 6 bases for V and 8 bases for J; bases not matched to a gene: 15. Germline V lookup: CDR1 KGHDR, CDR2 SFDVKD.